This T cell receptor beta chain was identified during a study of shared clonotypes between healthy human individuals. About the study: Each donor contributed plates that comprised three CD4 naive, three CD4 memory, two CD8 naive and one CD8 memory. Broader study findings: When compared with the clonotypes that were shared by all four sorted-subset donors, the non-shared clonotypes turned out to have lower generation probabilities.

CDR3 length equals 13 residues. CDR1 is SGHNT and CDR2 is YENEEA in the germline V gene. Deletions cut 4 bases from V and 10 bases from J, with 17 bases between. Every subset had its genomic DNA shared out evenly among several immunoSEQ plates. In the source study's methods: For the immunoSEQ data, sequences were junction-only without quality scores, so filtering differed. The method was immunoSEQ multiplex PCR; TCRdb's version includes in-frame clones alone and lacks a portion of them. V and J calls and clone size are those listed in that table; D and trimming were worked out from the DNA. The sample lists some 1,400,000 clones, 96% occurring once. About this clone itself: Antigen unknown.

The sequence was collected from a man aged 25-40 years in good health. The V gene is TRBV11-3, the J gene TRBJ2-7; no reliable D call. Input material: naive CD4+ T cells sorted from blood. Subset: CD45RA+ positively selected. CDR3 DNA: TGTGCCAGCAGCTCCCGTGAGGCAGCACACCAGTACTTC. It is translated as CASSSREAAHQYF.